This TCR beta chain was recorded in a study of blood T cell repertoires in COVID-19. Study-wide context: The United States, Italy and Spain provided the acute and convalescent COVID-19 samples. Sample material is recorded as cDNA or gDNA derived from T cells, B-cell-depleted T cells, or PBMCs.

Germline CDR1 reads SGHTA; CDR2 reads FQGTGA. J gave up 7 bases and V 6 bases, and 9 bases lay outside the gene matches. CDR3 length equals 14 residues. The data were produced by immunoSEQ multiplex PCR, yet TCRdb's version contains in-frame clones alone and is incomplete. The repertoire has fewer than 400,000 clones, around 85% of them found once; the top ten carry 1.9%. Clinical histories supplied by participants themselves formed the basis of cohort assignment. A PCR-confirmed or clinician-diagnosed COVID-19 case had contacted exposed participants within 2 weeks of entry. Sequenced input: PBMCs or T cells enriched from blood (not recorded which). This sequence originates from a woman aged 25-40 years who had been exposed to COVID-19. The chain carries TRBV7-3 and TRBJ1-1; 9 bases line up with TRBD1. The CDR3: CASRVTGGPYEAFF. The CDR3 nucleotides read TGTGCCAGCAGAGTAACAGGGGGCCCTTATGAAGCTTTCTTT.